This T cell receptor beta chain was obtained from a study of OX40 agonist ivuxolimab in advanced cancers. The overall study: Six ivuxolimab dose levels, 0.01 to 10 mg/kg, were given intravenously every 2 weeks. Dose-escalation patients had hepatocellular carcinoma, melanoma, renal cell or head and neck cancer.

Sampled blood was obtained at baseline, cycle 4 day 1, and cycle 7 day 1. The CDR3 spans 16 residues. Germline V lookup: CDR1 MDHEN, CDR2 SYDVKM. V trimming: 7 bases; J trimming: 3 bases; junction bases outside the gene matches: 11. Measured with immunoSEQ multiplex PCR; TCRdb has only the in-frame clones, and not every one. The table records about 90,000 clones, roughly 90% of them present only once. This chain joins TRBV28 and TRBJ1-5, with 8 bases aligning to TRBD1. This clonotype originated in an adult with an advanced solid tumor such as melanoma, head and neck, liver or kidney cancer. Here the sequenced sample was CD4+ or CD8+ T cells sorted from blood, taken in a trial of the OX40 agonist ivuxolimab. The CDR3 DNA reads TGTGCCAGCACCATTTATAGACAGGGGCACAATCAGCCCCAGCATTTT. It specifies CASTIYRQGHNQPQHF.